This TCR beta chain comes out of a study of shared clonotypes between healthy human individuals. Study-level points and caveats: Estimated richness values were generally larger in naive subsets than in memory subsets.

V was cut by 1 base and J by 2 bases, with 11 bases left in between. This CDR3 has 15 residues. CDR1 is MGHRA, CDR2 YSYEKL, per germline. As regards this clone: What it recognizes is unknown.

Running of the assay took place at deep level. TCRdb's table, derived via immunoSEQ multiplex PCR, lists solely in-frame clones and lacks some. Of about 870,000 clones listed, more than 85% are singletons. As defined, naive CD8 cells were CD45RO-negative and positively selected for CCR7, with terminally differentiated effector memory CD45RA+ cells excluded. The donor cohort consisted entirely of Caucasian adults residing in Nashville, Tennessee. This chain connects TRBV4-1 to TRBJ2-5; D is ambiguous. This TCR was recovered from a man aged 30-40 years in good health. Specimen: naive CD8+ T cells sorted from blood. The DNA for the CDR3 is TGCGCCAGCAGCCAAGTAATAGGATCTCAAGAGACCCAGTACTTC. Its protein product is CASSQVIGSQETQYF.